One and the same sample provided the 2 T cell receptor beta chains below, sequenced in a study of blood T cells in healthy people across ages. Sample-barcoded 5' priming and a J-beta primer mix drove a second PCR of about 7 to 11 cycles. Via MiXCR, TCRdb re-called the 5' RACE reads, giving one row per CDR3 protein. This sample carries around 800,000 distinct CDR3 sequences, under 55% of them seen once, and the ten largest clones take about a fifth. Sequencing was performed on blood. These receptors were taken from a man aged 55 to 70 in good health.

V is TRBV20-1 and J is TRBJ1-2; D gene unclear. The CDR3 has 13 residues. Germline CDR1 DFQATT, CDR2 SNEGSKA (reference sequence). Deletions cut 5 bases from V and 2 bases from J, with 12 bases between. The CDR3 DNA sequence: TGCAGTGCTTATGGGCGCCCCAACTATGGCTACACCTTC. The encoded protein is CSAYGRPNYGYTF.

The table lists this clonotype with a few counts. The chain employs TRBV7-2 and TRBJ2-5, with D possibly being TRBD2 (6 bases). This CDR3 is built from 15 residues. CDR1 and CDR2 from the germline V gene are SGHTA and FQGNSA. The V gene lost 2 bases and the J gene lost 4 bases, with 14 bases spanning the gap. CDR3 nucleotides: TGTGCCAGCAGCTTATTCAAGTTGGGGGGAGAGACCCAGTACTTC. It encodes CASSLFKLGGETQYF.